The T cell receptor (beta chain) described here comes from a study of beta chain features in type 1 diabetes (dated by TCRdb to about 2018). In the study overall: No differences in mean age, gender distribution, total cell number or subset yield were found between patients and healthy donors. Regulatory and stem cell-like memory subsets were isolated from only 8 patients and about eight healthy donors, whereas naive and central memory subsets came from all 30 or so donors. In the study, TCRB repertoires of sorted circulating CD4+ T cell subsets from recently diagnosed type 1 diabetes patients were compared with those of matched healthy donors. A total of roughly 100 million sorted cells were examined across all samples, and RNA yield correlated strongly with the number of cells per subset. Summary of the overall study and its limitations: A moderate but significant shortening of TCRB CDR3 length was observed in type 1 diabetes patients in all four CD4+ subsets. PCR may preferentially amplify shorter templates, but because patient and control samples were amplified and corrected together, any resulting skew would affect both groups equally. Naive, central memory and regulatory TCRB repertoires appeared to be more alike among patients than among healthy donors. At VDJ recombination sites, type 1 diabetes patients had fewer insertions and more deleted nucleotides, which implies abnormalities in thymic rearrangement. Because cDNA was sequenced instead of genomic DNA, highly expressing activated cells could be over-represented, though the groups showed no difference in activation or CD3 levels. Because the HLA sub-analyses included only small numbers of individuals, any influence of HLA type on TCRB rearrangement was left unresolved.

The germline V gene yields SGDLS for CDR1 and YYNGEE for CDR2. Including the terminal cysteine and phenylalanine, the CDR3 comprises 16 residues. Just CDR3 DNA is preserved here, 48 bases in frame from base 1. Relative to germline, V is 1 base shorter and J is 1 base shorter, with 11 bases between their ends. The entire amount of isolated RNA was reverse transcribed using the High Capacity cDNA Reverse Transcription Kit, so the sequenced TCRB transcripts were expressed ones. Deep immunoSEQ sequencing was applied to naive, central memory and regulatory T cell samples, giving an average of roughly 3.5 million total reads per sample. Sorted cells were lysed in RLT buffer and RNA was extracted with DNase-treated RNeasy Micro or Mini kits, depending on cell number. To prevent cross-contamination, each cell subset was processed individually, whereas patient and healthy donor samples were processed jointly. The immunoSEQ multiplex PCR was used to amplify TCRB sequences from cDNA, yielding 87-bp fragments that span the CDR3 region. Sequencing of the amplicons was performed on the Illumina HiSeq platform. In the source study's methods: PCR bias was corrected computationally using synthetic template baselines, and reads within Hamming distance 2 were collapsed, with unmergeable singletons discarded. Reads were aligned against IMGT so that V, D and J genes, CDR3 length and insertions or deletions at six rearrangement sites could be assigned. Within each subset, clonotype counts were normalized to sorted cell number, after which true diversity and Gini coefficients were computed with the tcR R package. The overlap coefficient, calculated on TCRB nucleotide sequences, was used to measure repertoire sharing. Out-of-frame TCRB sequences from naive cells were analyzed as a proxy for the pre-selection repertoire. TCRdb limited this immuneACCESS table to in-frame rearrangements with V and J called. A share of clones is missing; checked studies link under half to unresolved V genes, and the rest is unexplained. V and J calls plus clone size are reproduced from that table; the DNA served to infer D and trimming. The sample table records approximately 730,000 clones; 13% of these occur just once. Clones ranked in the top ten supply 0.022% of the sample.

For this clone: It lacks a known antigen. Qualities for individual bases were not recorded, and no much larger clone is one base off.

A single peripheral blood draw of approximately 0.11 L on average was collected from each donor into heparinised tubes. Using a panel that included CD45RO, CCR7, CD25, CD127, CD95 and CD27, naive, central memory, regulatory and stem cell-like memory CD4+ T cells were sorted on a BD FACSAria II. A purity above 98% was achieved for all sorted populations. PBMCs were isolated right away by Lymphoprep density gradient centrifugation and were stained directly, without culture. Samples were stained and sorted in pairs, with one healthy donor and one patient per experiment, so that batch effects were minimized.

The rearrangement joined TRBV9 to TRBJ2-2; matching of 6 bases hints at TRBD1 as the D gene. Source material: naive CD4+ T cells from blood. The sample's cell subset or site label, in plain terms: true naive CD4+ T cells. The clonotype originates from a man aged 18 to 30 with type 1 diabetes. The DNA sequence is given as TGTGCCAGCAGCGTATCCGGGACACTGAACACCGGGGAGCTGTTTTTT. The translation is CASSVSGTLNTGELFF.